The source of this T cell receptor (beta chain) is a study of CD8 T cells in Susac syndrome. The V end lost 6 bases, the J end lost 4 bases, and 16 bases lay between the germline ends. CDR3 length equals 14 residues. The authors negatively isolated CD8+ and CD4+ T cells and FACS-enriched TEMRA cells. An input of about 0.5 to 1 ug of RNA was subjected to reverse transcription using random hexamers. Amplification of TCR beta CDR3 across 54 Vbeta and 13 Jbeta was performed with immunoSEQ multiplex PCR. MiXCR, applied by TCRdb to the immunoSEQ multiplex PCR reads, yields one record per CDR3 protein. The top ten clones hold 0.12% of a sample with about 400,000 distinct CDR3 sequences, approximately 85% of them seen once.

The sample taken for sequencing was CD8+ T cells from PBMCs. The chain recombines TRBV12-3 or TRBV12-4 with TRBJ2-7, with D possibly being TRBD2 (6 bases). This receptor was taken from a human donor with multiple sclerosis. CDR3 residues: CASSWGLSLYEQYF. In DNA form, the CDR3 reads TGTGCCAGCAGCTGGGGACTCTCCCTTTACGAGCAGTACTTC.